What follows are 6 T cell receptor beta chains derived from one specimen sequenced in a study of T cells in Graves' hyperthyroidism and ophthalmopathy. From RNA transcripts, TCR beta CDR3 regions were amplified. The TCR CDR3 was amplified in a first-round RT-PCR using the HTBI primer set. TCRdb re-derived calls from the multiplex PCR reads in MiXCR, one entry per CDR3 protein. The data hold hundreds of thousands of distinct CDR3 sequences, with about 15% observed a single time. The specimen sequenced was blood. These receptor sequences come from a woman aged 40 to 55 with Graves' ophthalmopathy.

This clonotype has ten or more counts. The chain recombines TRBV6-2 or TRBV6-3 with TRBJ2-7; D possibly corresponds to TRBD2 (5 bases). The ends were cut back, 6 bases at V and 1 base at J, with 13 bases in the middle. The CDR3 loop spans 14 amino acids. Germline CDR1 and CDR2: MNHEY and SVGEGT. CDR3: CASRRAVGSYEQYF. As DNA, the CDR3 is TGTGCCAGCAGGAGGGCTGTAGGGTCCTACGAGCAGTACTTC.

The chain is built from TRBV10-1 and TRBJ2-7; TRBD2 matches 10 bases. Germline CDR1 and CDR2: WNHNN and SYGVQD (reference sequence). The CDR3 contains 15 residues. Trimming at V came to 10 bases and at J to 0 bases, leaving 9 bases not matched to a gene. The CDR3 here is CATSPGLANSYEQYF. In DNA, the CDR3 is TGCGCCACCTCGCCGGGACTAGCGAACTCCTACGAGCAGTACTTC.

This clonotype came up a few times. This chain's CDR3 is CASPGLAGGPQFNADTQYF. Written as DNA, the CDR3 is TGTGCCAGCCCGGGGCTAGCGGGAGGCCCACAATTCAACGCAGATACGCAGTATTTT. The chain has TRBV6-5 and TRBJ2-3; 11 bases are a match to TRBD2. The CDR3 runs 19 residues. The trim removed 8 bases at V and 4 bases at J, leaving 20 bases unmatched. Germline-derived CDR1 and CDR2 are MNHEY and SVGAGI.

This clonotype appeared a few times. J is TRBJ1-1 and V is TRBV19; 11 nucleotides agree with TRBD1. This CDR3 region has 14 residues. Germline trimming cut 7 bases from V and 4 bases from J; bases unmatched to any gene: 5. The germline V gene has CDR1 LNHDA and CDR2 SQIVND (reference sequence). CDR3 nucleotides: TGTGCCAGTACCACGGGACAGGGGGTCACTGAAGCTTTCTTT. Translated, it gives CASTTGQGVTEAFF.

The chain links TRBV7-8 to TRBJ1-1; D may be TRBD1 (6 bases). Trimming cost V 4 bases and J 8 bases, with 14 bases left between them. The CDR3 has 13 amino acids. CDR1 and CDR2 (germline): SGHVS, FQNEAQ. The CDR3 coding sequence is TGTGCCAGCAGCTGGGACATTTCGGGGGAAGCTTTCTTT. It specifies CASSWDISGEAFF.

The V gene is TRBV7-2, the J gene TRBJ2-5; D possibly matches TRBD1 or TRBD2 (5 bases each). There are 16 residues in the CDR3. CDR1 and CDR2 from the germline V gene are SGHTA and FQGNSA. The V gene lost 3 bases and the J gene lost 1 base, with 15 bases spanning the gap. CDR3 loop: CASSLGGYGGQETQYF. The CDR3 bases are TGTGCCAGCAGCTTGGGTGGATATGGGGGCCAAGAGACCCAGTACTTC.